The 19 T cell receptor beta chains reported below all come from one sample, sequenced in a study of blood T cell repertoires in COVID-19 (dated by TCRdb to 2018 to 2021). Library prep was done by the immunoSEQ multiplex PCR assay. The source is immuneACCESS, and TCRdb retained only in-frame sequences with V and J called. Part of the clones is not carried over; for the studies checked, unresolved V genes explain less than half of this, and the remainder is unexplained. The sample table records fewer than 500,000 clones; about nine tenths of these occur just once. The ten largest clones take up 1.4% to 1.5% of the sample. What was sequenced was peripheral blood. The receptors here all came from a woman aged 25 to 39 with active or convalescent COVID-19.

The rearrangement links TRBV3-1 (or the pseudogene TRBV3-2) to TRBJ1-1, with 7 bases fitting TRBD1. J was trimmed by 5 bases and V by 11 bases; bases with no gene match: 11. From germline, CDR1 is LGHDT and CDR2 YNNKEL (reference sequence). The CDR3 consists of 13 residues. DNA for the CDR3: TGTGCCGTAGCACAGGGGACGAGGACTGAAGCTTTCTTT. Translating gives CAVAQGTRTEAFF.

The V and J genes are TRBV30 and TRBJ1-1; tentatively, D is TRBD1 (5 bases). V was shortened by 3 bases and J by 0 bases, with 14 bases between the two germline ends. CDR1 is GTSNPN, CDR2 SVGIG, per germline (reference sequence). The length of the CDR3 is 15 residues. The CDR3 DNA reads as TGTGCCTGGAGACATGGGGGGAAAATGAACACTGAAGCTTTCTTT. Protein: CAWRHGGKMNTEAFF. Full variable domain (missing parts from reference TRBV30 and TRBJ1-1): SQTIHQWPATLVQPVGSPLSLECTVEGTSNPNLYWYRQAAGRGLQLLFYSVGIGQISSEVPQNLSASRPQDRQFILSSKKLLLSDSGFYLCAWRHGGKMNTEAFFGQGTRLTVV.

The sample holds one count of this clone. V and J are TRBV27 and TRBJ1-2; 12 nucleotides line up with TRBD1. The germline gives CDR1 MNHEY, CDR2 SMNVEV (reference sequence). The CDR3 extends over 16 amino acids. With V trimmed by 5 bases and J by 8 bases, 12 bases remained unmatched. CDR3 loop: CASSNPGQGAIRGYTF. CDR3 coding DNA: TGTGCCAGCAGTAATCCGGGACAGGGGGCAATTCGCGGCTACACCTTC.

V is TRBV27 and J is TRBJ1-2, with 7 positions matching TRBD1. The germline gives CDR1 MNHEY, CDR2 SMNVEV (reference sequence). Trimming removed 3 bases from V and 1 base from J; junction bases left unmatched: 11. The CDR3 is 17 amino acids. In nucleotides, the CDR3 is TGTGCCAGCAGTTTGGGCAGCCTTTCAGGGGGTAACTATGGCTACACCTTC. Its translation is CASSLGSLSGGNYGYTF.

This chain connects TRBV19 to TRBJ1-5, with 8 bases matching TRBD1. CDR3 size: 15 residues. Germline V lookup: CDR1 LNHDA, CDR2 SQIVND (reference sequence). The ends lost 4 bases at V and 2 bases at J; junction bases unmatched: 4. The CDR3 DNA sequence: TGTGCCAGTAGTAGCTCGACAGGGGGCAATCAGCCCCAGCATTTT. Its protein product is CASSSSTGGNQPQHF.

The J gene is TRBJ1-2, the V gene TRBV3-1 (or the pseudogene TRBV3-2), with a possible D match to TRBD1 (6 bases). Germline V CDR1 and CDR2: LGHDT, YNNKEL (reference sequence). There are 14 residues in the CDR3. The V end lost 4 bases, the J end lost 6 bases, and 15 bases lay between the germline ends. The CDR3 coding sequence is TGTGCCAGCAGCCCGGGGGGAAAGGGGGATGGCTACACCTTC. The encoded protein is CASSPGGKGDGYTF.

Note on this clone: Different DNA sequences within this sample yield the same CDR3. This chain connects TRBV18 to TRBJ1-1, with a tentative D call TRBD1 (5 bases). V was shortened by 2 bases and J by 1 base, with 5 bases between the two germline ends. Looked up from germline, CDR1 is KGHSH and CDR2 is LQKENI. This CDR3 is built from 13 residues. In nucleotides, the CDR3 is TGTGCCAGCTCACCAACAGGGAACACTGAAGCTTTCTTT. This codes for CASSPTGNTEAFF.

V usage is TRBV3-1 (or the pseudogene TRBV3-2) and J usage is TRBJ2-5; 14 nucleotides match TRBD2. The CDR3 has 16 residues. Germline V gives CDR1 LGHDT, CDR2 YNNKEL (reference sequence). With 4 bases clipped from V and 4 bases from J, the junction kept 5 bases outside the gene matches. This chain's CDR3 is CASSLGGLAGVETQYF. CDR3 DNA: TGTGCCAGCAGCCTCGGGGGACTAGCGGGAGTAGAGACCCAGTACTTC.

This clone appeared a single time. This chain joins TRBV29-1 and TRBJ1-1, with a weak D call TRBD1 (6 bases). This CDR3 contains 13 residues. V lost 6 bases and J 2 bases, leaving 13 bases between the germline ends. Germline V lookup: CDR1 SQVTM, CDR2 ANQGSEA. The CDR3 coding sequence is TGCAGCGTAGCGGACAGAGTTAACACTGAAGCTTTCTTT. Amino acids: CSVADRVNTEAFF.

The rearrangement joins TRBV5-1 to TRBJ2-7; the match to TRBD1 covers 9 bases. CDR1 and CDR2 (germline): SGHRS, YFSETQ. The CDR3 contains 14 residues. V was clipped by 2 bases and J by 4 bases; unmatched bases: 4. The CDR3 protein is CASSLGTGRYEQYF. The CDR3 DNA sequence: TGCGCCAGCAGCTTAGGGACAGGGAGGTACGAGCAGTACTTC.

J is TRBJ2-7 and V is TRBV15, with 7 bases lining up with TRBD2. CDR3 size: 15 residues. The germline CDR1 and CDR2 sequences are LNHNV and YYDKDF (reference sequence). V shed 0 bases, J shed 3 bases, and the junction held 5 bases outside the gene matches. The CDR3 here is CATSRDRGRVYEQYF. CDR3 in DNA: TGTGCCACCAGCAGAGATCGAGGGAGGGTCTACGAGCAGTACTTC.

This clone has only a few counts. This chain uses TRBV19 with TRBJ2-1; TRBD2 matches at 7 bases. With V trimmed by 1 base and J by 9 bases, 0 bases remained unmatched. Per germline, CDR1 LNHDA and CDR2 SQIVND (reference sequence). The CDR3 is 12 residues long. This CDR3 is CASSIVAGEQFF. The CDR3 DNA sequence: TGTGCCAGTAGTATAGTAGCGGGTGAGCAGTTCTTC.

The rearrangement links TRBV6-1 to TRBJ1-1; possibly TRBD1 for D (5 bases). Germline V gene data show CDR1 as MNHNS and CDR2 as SASEGT. V gave up 3 bases and J gave up 7 bases, with 9 bases separating them. There are 12 residues in the CDR3. CDR3 nucleotides: TGTGCCAGCAGTGATGGGGCCCTTGAAGCTTTCTTT. Its translation is CASSDGALEAFF.

This chain joins TRBV6-5 and TRBJ1-2, with TRBD1 matching over 7 bases. Germline V CDR1 and CDR2: MNHEY, SVGAGI. The CDR3 loop spans 13 amino acids. The V and J ends lost 5 bases and 6 bases, in that order; junction bases with no gene match: 6. The CDR3 bases are TGTGCCAGCAGTAAACAGGGGCTAAATGGCTACACCTTC. Residues: CASSKQGLNGYTF.

The chain joins TRBV6-5 to TRBJ1-6; D is unresolved. Trimming took 6 bases from V and 8 from J, leaving 8 bases between them. CDR1 and CDR2 from the germline V gene are MNHEY and SVGAGI. The CDR3 loop spans 12 amino acids. CDR3 DNA: TGTGCCAGCAGCGCGAGGGATTCACCCCTCCACTTT. Translation: CASSARDSPLHF.

This clone was counted once. The chain is built from TRBV6-1 and TRBJ1-6, with D perhaps TRBD1 (5 bases). V was cut by 1 base and J by 7 bases, with 8 bases left in between. This CDR3 spans 14 amino acids. Germline CDR1 and CDR2: MNHNS and SASEGT. The CDR3 DNA reads TGTGCCAGCAGTGAAGGGGGGGAGAATTCACCCCTCCACTTT. This gives the protein CASSEGGENSPLHF.

This sequence joins TRBV27 and TRBJ2-7; 9 nucleotides align to TRBD1. Germline assignment: CDR1 MNHEY and CDR2 SMNVEV (reference sequence). V dropped 2 bases and J dropped 5; count of bases not matched to a gene: 10. This CDR3 region has 16 residues. The CDR3 region is CASSLEGTGYSNEQYF. CDR3 DNA: TGTGCCAGCAGTTTAGAAGGGACAGGGTATTCCAACGAGCAGTACTTC.

As to this clone: This sample includes further DNA sequences coding for the same CDR3. V and J are TRBV5-1 and TRBJ1-1; perhaps TRBD1 as D (5 bases). CDR3 length: 14 amino acids. CDR1 is SGHRS, CDR2 YFSETQ, per germline. V was trimmed by 4 bases and J by 1 base, leaving 11 bases between them. CDR3 DNA sequence: TGCGCCAGCAGCGGCGGGACGGCGAACACTGAAGCTTTCTTT. This sequence encodes CASSGGTANTEAFF. The full variable domain, in which reference TRBV5-1 and TRBJ1-1 provide the parts outside the CDR3, is KAGVTQTPRYLIKTRGQQVTLSCSPISGHRSVSWYQQTPGQGLQFLFEYFSETQRNKGNFPGRFSGRQFSNSRSEMNVSTLELGDSALYLCASSGGTANTEAFFGQGTRLTVV.

The CDR3 spells CASSQTEYNEQFF. CDR3 nucleotide sequence: TGTGCCAGCAGCCAGACAGAATACAATGAGCAGTTCTTC. V is TRBV3-1 (or the pseudogene TRBV3-2) and J is TRBJ2-1, with a weak D call TRBD1 (5 bases). Trimming removed 3 bases from V and 4 bases from J, with 7 bases in between. Germline V gene data show CDR1 as LGHDT and CDR2 as YNNKEL (reference sequence). The CDR3 length is 13 residues.